This is a list of T cell receptor beta chains from one sample in a study of blood T cell repertoires in COVID-19. Clones were read by immunoSEQ multiplex PCR, and TCRdb kept only the in-frame ones, dropping some. Counted here are about 310,000 clones, around 90% occurring once; the ten biggest clones make up 4% to 6%. Sequenced input: PBMCs or T cells enriched from blood (not recorded which). The receptor set was obtained from a man in his 60s who had recovered from COVID-19. The CDR3 runs from the conserved cysteine through the conserved F or W. The D gene is left open where the match is weak. Rows give clone size only sometimes, using once, few, many, or a class for an expanded clone.

v_gene: TRBV6-5
d_gene: TRBD1
j_gene: TRBJ1-1
abundance: .
CDR3nt: TGTGCCAGCAGTTACCCCGGACAGGGAAGGACTGAAGCTTTCTTT
CDR3aa: CASSYPGQGRTEAFF

v_gene: TRBV3-1/TRBV3-2
d_gene: TRBD1
j_gene: TRBJ1-2
abundance: .
CDR3nt: TGTGCCAGCAGCCAGGACAGGGACGACTATGGCTACACCTTC
CDR3aa: CASSQDRDDYGYTF

v_gene: TRBV7-9
d_gene: .
j_gene: TRBJ1-1
abundance: .
CDR3nt: TGTGCCAGCAGCGGGGGCGTGAACACTGAAGCTTTCTTT
CDR3aa: CASSGGVNTEAFF

v_gene: TRBV5-1
d_gene: .
j_gene: TRBJ1-3
abundance: few
CDR3nt: TGCGCCAGCAGCTTGGGTAGAGGAAACACCATATATTTT
CDR3aa: CASSLGRGNTIYF

v_gene: TRBV25-1
d_gene: TRBD1
j_gene: TRBJ1-5
abundance: .
CDR3nt: TGTGCCAGCAGGGGACAGGGGTTTCAGCCCCAGCATTTT
CDR3aa: CASRGQGFQPQHF

v_gene: TRBV7-3
d_gene: .
j_gene: TRBJ1-1
abundance: few
CDR3nt: TGTGCCAGCAGTCAACAGCCGAACACTGAAGCTTTCTTT
CDR3aa: CASSQQPNTEAFF

v_gene: TRBV4-3
d_gene: .
j_gene: TRBJ1-3
abundance: .
CDR3nt: TGCGCCAGCAGCCAAGATCTCACAGGGACCAAAGGAAACACCATATATTTT
CDR3aa: CASSQDLTGTKGNTIYF

v_gene: TRBV5-6
d_gene: .
j_gene: TRBJ1-3
abundance: .
CDR3nt: TGTGCCAGCAGCCCTGGAGGCGGAAACACCATATATTTT
CDR3aa: CASSPGGGNTIYF

v_gene: TRBV28
d_gene: .
j_gene: TRBJ1-2
abundance: .
CDR3nt: TGTGCCAGCAGTCCTCTATCCCACTATGGCTACACCTTC
CDR3aa: CASSPLSHYGYTF

v_gene: TRBV19
d_gene: TRBD1
j_gene: TRBJ1-2
abundance: .
CDR3nt: TGTGCCAGTAGTATCAGGGGGTATGGCTACACCTTC
CDR3aa: CASSIRGYGYTF

v_gene: TRBV3-1/TRBV3-2
d_gene: TRBD1
j_gene: TRBJ1-6
abundance: once
CDR3nt: TGTGCCAGCAGCCCCACCGACAGGGACCATTCACCCCTCCACTTT
CDR3aa: CASSPTDRDHSPLHF

v_gene: TRBV10-2
d_gene: TRBD2
j_gene: TRBJ2-1
abundance: few
CDR3nt: TGCGCCAGCAGTGAGTCGGCTAGCGGGAAGGGCAATGAGCAGTTCTTC
CDR3aa: CASSESASGKGNEQFF

v_gene: TRBV5-1
d_gene: TRBD1
j_gene: TRBJ1-5
abundance: .
CDR3nt: TGCGCCAGCAGTCCTACAGGGGGCCCTAATCAGCCCCAGCATTTT
CDR3aa: CASSPTGGPNQPQHF

v_gene: TRBV3-1/TRBV3-2
d_gene: TRBD1
j_gene: TRBJ2-1
abundance: .
CDR3nt: TGTGCCAGCAGCCAAGGGACAGGGCGAAACAATGAGCAGTTCTTC
CDR3aa: CASSQGTGRNNEQFF

v_gene: TRBV5-1
d_gene: .
j_gene: TRBJ1-6
abundance: .
CDR3nt: TGCGCCAGCAGCTTGAACCTACAGAGCTCCTATAATTCACCCCTCCACTTT
CDR3aa: CASSLNLQSSYNSPLHF

v_gene: TRBV28
d_gene: TRBD2
j_gene: TRBJ2-1
abundance: .
CDR3nt: TGTGCCAGCAGTCTCCTATTTGGACTAGCAGAGGATGAGCAGTTCTTC
CDR3aa: CASSLLFGLAEDEQFF

v_gene: TRBV19
d_gene: TRBD2
j_gene: TRBJ2-1
abundance: .
CDR3nt: TGTGCCAGTAGGATTTCCGGGACTAGCGTGTACAATGAGCAGTTCTTC
CDR3aa: CASRISGTSVYNEQFF

v_gene: TRBV9
d_gene: TRBD2
j_gene: TRBJ2-5
abundance: .
CDR3nt: TGTGCCAGCAGCGTAGTAGGGACCGGACTAGCGGGAGGGGAGACCCAGTACTTC
CDR3aa: CASSVVGTGLAGGETQYF

v_gene: TRBV7-2
d_gene: .
j_gene: TRBJ1-5
abundance: .
CDR3nt: TGTGCCAGCAGCTTCTTATATAGCAATCAGCCCCAGCATTTT
CDR3aa: CASSFLYSNQPQHF

v_gene: TRBV27
d_gene: TRBD2
j_gene: TRBJ2-5
abundance: .
CDR3nt: TGTGCCAGCAGTTTTAGCGGGAGGGCCACAGAGACCCAGTACTTC
CDR3aa: CASSFSGRATETQYF

v_gene: TRBV9
d_gene: TRBD2
j_gene: TRBJ2-3
abundance: .
CDR3nt: TGTGCCAGCAGCGTAGCTAGCGGGGGGGTAGATACGCAGTATTTT
CDR3aa: CASSVASGGVDTQYF

v_gene: TRBV7-2
d_gene: .
j_gene: TRBJ2-5
abundance: .
CDR3nt: TGTGCCAGCAGCGTTTACGCACTCTGGGAGACCCAGTACTTC
CDR3aa: CASSVYALWETQYF

v_gene: TRBV9
d_gene: TRBD2
j_gene: TRBJ2-3
abundance: .
CDR3nt: TGTGCCAGCAGCGCTAGCGGGGGACCTTACACAGATACGCAGTATTTT
CDR3aa: CASSASGGPYTDTQYF

v_gene: TRBV20-1
d_gene: TRBD1
j_gene: TRBJ1-2
abundance: .
CDR3nt: TGCAGTGCTAGTCCCGGACAGGCGTCCTATGGCTACACCTTC
CDR3aa: CSASPGQASYGYTF

v_gene: TRBV28
d_gene: .
j_gene: TRBJ2-3
abundance: once
CDR3nt: TGTGCCAGCAGTTTTCCCGGGAGCCAGACAGATACGCAGTATTTT
CDR3aa: CASSFPGSQTDTQYF

v_gene: TRBV27
d_gene: TRBD2
j_gene: TRBJ2-7
abundance: .
CDR3nt: TGTGCCAGCAGTTTCTCCGGGGGGGGCTACGAGCAGTACTTC
CDR3aa: CASSFSGGGYEQYF

v_gene: TRBV15
d_gene: TRBD1
j_gene: TRBJ2-4
abundance: .
CDR3nt: TGTGCCACCAGAATCGGACAGGAAGGGAACATTCAGTACTTC
CDR3aa: CATRIGQEGNIQYF

v_gene: TRBV5-4
d_gene: TRBD1
j_gene: TRBJ1-4
abundance: .
CDR3nt: TGTGCCAGCAGCTTATTATCGGGCGACAGGGATGAAAAACTGTTTTTT
CDR3aa: CASSLLSGDRDEKLFF

v_gene: TRBV2
d_gene: TRBD1
j_gene: TRBJ1-4
abundance: few
CDR3nt: TGTGCCAGCAGGAGACAGGGGGGGTATGAAAAACTGTTTTTT
CDR3aa: CASRRQGGYEKLFF

v_gene: TRBV7-8
d_gene: TRBD1
j_gene: TRBJ2-5
abundance: .
CDR3nt: TGTGCCAGCAGCTACAGGACAGGGATAGAGACCCAGTACTTC
CDR3aa: CASSYRTGIETQYF

v_gene: TRBV9
d_gene: TRBD2
j_gene: TRBJ2-1
abundance: .
CDR3nt: TGTGCCAGCAGCGGAAAGCGGGAGACCTACAATGAGCAGTTCTTC
CDR3aa: CASSGKRETYNEQFF

v_gene: TRBV7-2
d_gene: .
j_gene: TRBJ1-1
abundance: .
CDR3nt: TGTGCCAGCAGCTCCAGGGTGGACACTGAAGCTTTCTTT
CDR3aa: CASSSRVDTEAFF

v_gene: TRBV28
d_gene: .
j_gene: TRBJ2-7
abundance: .
CDR3nt: TGTGCCAGCAGTTCCCCGTCCCAGACGGGGCAGTACTTC
CDR3aa: CASSSPSQTGQYF

v_gene: TRBV5-5
d_gene: TRBD1
j_gene: TRBJ1-2
abundance: .
CDR3nt: TGTGCCAGCAGCTTGGGACAGGGTGTTGGCTACACCTTC
CDR3aa: CASSLGQGVGYTF

v_gene: TRBV9
d_gene: .
j_gene: TRBJ2-7
abundance: .
CDR3nt: TGTGCCAGCAGCTCCCAGGACAAGGAGTCGGGTGAGCAGTACTTC
CDR3aa: CASSSQDKESGEQYF

v_gene: TRBV12-3/TRBV12-4
d_gene: TRBD1
j_gene: TRBJ2-5
abundance: .
CDR3nt: TGTGCCAGCAGTGGGACAGCCCAAGAGACCCAGTACTTC
CDR3aa: CASSGTAQETQYF

v_gene: TRBV15
d_gene: TRBD1
j_gene: TRBJ1-5
abundance: .
CDR3nt: TGTGCCACCAGCAGACGGACCGGGACAGGGACACATTATAGCAATCAGCCCCAGCATTTT
CDR3aa: CATSRRTGTGTHYSNQPQHF

v_gene: TRBV28
d_gene: TRBD2
j_gene: TRBJ2-7
abundance: .
CDR3nt: TGTGCCAGCAGTTTGGATAGCGGGGGACACTACGAGCAGTACTTC
CDR3aa: CASSLDSGGHYEQYF

v_gene: TRBV5-1
d_gene: TRBD1
j_gene: TRBJ2-7
abundance: .
CDR3nt: TGCGCCAGCAGCTCAGGGACAGCCCAACCCTACGAGCAGTACTTC
CDR3aa: CASSSGTAQPYEQYF

v_gene: TRBV12-1
d_gene: .
j_gene: TRBJ2-2
abundance: .
CDR3nt: TGTGCCAGCAGCTTACTTTCCGGGACTAGCGGGAGACGAACCGGGGAGCTGTTTTTT
CDR3aa: CASSLLSGTSGRRTGELFF

v_gene: TRBV7-3
d_gene: TRBD1
j_gene: TRBJ2-5
abundance: .
CDR3nt: TGTGCCAGCAGGCCCGGACAGGGGGCAATAGAGACCCAGTACTTC
CDR3aa: CASRPGQGAIETQYF